This TCR beta chain was observed in a study of T cell changes during pregnancy in multiple sclerosis. The V segment lost 2 bases and the J segment 5 bases; nucleotides outside the gene matches: 7. From germline, CDR1 is MGHDK and CDR2 SYGVNS. The CDR3 loop spans 15 amino acids. Sequencing was performed with immunoSEQ multiplex PCR; in TCRdb, only in-frame clones are kept and a portion is missing. The profile covers some 110,000 clones, with less than 95% appearing a single time and less than 2% taken by the ten largest. The source was peripheral blood, collected after pregnancy. The sequence came from a female donor with multiple sclerosis, enrolled in a pregnancy study. This rearrangement joins TRBV25-1 to TRBJ1-2, with 8 bases matching TRBD1. The CDR3 sequence is CASSEPGQAPYGYTF. The CDR3, as DNA: TGTGCCAGCAGTGAACCGGGACAGGCCCCGTATGGCTACACCTTC.